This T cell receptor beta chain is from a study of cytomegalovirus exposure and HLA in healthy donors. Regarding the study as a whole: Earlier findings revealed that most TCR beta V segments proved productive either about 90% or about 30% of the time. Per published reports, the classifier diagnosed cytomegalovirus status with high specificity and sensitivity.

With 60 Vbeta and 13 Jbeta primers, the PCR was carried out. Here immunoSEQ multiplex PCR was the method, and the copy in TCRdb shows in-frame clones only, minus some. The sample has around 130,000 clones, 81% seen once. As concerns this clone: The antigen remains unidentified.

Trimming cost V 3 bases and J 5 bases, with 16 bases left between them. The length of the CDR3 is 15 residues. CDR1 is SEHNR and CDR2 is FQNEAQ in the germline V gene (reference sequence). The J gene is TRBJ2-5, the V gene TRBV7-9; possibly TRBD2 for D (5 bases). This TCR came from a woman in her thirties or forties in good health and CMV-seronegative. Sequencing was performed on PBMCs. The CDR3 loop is CASSFRSGVVETQYF. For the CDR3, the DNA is TGTGCCAGCAGCTTCCGGTCCGGGGTGGTGGAGACCCAGTACTTC.